This T cell receptor beta chain was retrieved from a study of cytomegalovirus exposure and HLA in healthy donors. The study ran its PCR with 60 Vbeta and 13 Jbeta primers. Original methodology: A follow-up analysis tallied tens of millions of unique TCR beta chains, roughly 11 million shared. Generated by immunoSEQ multiplex PCR, the TCRdb table keeps only in-frame clones and is missing some. D and trimming were read from the DNA, whereas the V and J calls and clone size are those reported in that table. This sample yields 170,000 or so clones, of which around four fifths are seen a single time; roughly 5.2% belongs to the top ten. A remark on this clone: What it binds is not known.

Findings and limits, study-wide: Prior analysis indicated that the majority of TCR beta V segments exhibited productivity approximately 87% or approximately 30% of the time.

Trimming stripped 2 bases from V and 2 bases from J, with 10 bases between. The germline gives CDR1 SGHNT, CDR2 YENEEA. The CDR3 runs to 15 residues. This sequence was found in a girl between 10 and 17 years old in good health and CMV-seropositive. Material for sequencing was PBMCs. This chain uses TRBV11-3 with TRBJ2-1; a possible D gene is TRBD2 (6 bases). CDR3 coding DNA: TGTGCCAGCAGCTTAACGGGGGAACCCTACAATGAGCAGTTCTTC. As protein: CASSLTGEPYNEQFF.